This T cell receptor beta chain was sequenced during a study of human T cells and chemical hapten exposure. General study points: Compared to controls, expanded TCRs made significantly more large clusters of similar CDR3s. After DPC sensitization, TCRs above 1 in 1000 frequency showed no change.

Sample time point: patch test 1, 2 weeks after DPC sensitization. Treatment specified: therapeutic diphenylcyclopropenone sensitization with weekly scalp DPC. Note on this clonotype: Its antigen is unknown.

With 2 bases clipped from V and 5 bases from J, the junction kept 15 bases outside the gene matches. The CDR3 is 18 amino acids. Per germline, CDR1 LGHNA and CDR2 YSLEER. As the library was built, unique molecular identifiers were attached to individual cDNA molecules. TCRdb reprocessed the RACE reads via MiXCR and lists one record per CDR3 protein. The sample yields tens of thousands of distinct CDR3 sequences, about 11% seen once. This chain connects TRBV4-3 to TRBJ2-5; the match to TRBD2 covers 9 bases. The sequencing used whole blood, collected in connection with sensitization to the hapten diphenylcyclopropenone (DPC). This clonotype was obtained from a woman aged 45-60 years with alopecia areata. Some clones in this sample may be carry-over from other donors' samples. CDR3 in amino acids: CASSQNLPSGGPGETQYF. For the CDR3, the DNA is TGCGCCAGCAGCCAAAACCTGCCGAGCGGGGGGCCAGGGGAGACCCAGTACTTC.